Detailed here is one TCR beta chain. This sample is drawn from a study of blood T cell repertoires in COVID-19. Study-wide background: Samples of COVID-19 (acute and convalescent) were obtained from the United States, Italy and Spain. Sample material is recorded as cDNA or gDNA derived from T cells, B-cell-depleted T cells, or PBMCs.

Using immunoSEQ multiplex PCR, the repertoire was profiled, and TCRdb retains in-frame clones only, with some absent. The sample shows about 55,000 clones, less than 95% of them seen only once. The receptor was isolated from a man aged 35-49 years with acute or convalescent COVID-19. Sequencing was carried out using peripheral blood.

CDR3 loop: CASSQPGLAGVSGELFF. CDR3 in DNA: TGTGCCAGCAGCCAACCCGGACTAGCGGGAGTATCCGGGGAGCTGTTTTTT. This sequence joins TRBV14 and TRBJ2-2; TRBD2 matches at 13 bases. This CDR3 is built from 17 residues. V dropped 2 bases and J dropped 6; count of bases not matched to a gene: 6. Germline-derived CDR1 and CDR2 are SGHDN and FVKESK.